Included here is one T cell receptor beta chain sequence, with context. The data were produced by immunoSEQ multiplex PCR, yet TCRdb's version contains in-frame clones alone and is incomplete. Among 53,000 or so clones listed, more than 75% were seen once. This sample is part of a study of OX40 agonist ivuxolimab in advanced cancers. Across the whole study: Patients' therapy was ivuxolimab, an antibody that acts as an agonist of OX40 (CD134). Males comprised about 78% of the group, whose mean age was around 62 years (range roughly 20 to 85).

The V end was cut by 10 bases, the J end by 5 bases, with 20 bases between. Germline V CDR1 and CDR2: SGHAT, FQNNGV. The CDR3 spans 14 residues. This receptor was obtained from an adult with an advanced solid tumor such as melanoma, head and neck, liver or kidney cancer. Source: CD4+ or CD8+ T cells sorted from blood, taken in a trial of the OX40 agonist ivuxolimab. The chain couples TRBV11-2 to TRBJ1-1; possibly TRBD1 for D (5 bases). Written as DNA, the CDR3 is TGTGCCACTACTACCCGGCGGGAGGGGACTGAAGCTTTCTTT. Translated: CATTTRREGTEAFF.